These 27 T cell receptor beta chains came from one sample sequenced in a study of T cell repertoires in cytomegalovirus infection. Each CDR3 protein is one row after TCRdb ran MiXCR on the reads. The sample holds 450,000 to 650,000 distinct CDR3 sequences, over 35% seen once. For these TCRs, the target antigens are not known. The material sequenced was cultured PBMCs, taken from culture after CMV antigen stimulation. Source of these receptors: a human donor in good health (CMV status not recorded). Some clones in this sample may be carry-over from other donors' samples.

This clonotype showed up just a few times. As DNA, the CDR3 is TGCGCCAGCAGCCTTCACAGGGGCCTCGAGAGAAATTCACCCCTCCACTTT. Encoded protein: CASSLHRGLERNSPLHF. The chain uses TRBV4-1 and TRBJ1-6, with 7 bases identical to TRBD1. V trimming: 4 bases; J trimming: 7 bases; junction bases outside the gene matches: 13. The CDR3 consists of 17 residues. Germline lookup yields CDR1 MGHRA and CDR2 YSYEKL.

The chain joins TRBV12-5 to TRBJ2-5, with D tentatively TRBD1 (6 bases). The CDR3 contains 15 residues. The germline CDR1 and CDR2 sequences are LGHNT and FRNRAP. The V end lost 4 bases, the J end lost 5 bases, and 17 bases lay between the germline ends. CDR3 sequence: CASGSGDMSWETQYF. In DNA, the CDR3 is TGTGCTAGTGGTTCAGGGGACATGAGCTGGGAGACCCAGTACTTC.

At least ten counts were recorded for this clonotype. The rearrangement uses TRBV7-2 and TRBJ1-1; no reliable D call. The V gene's germline CDR1 is SGHTA and CDR2 FQGNSA. This CDR3 is built from 12 residues. Trimming shortened V by 1 base and J by 11 bases, and 11 bases separated the two germline ends. CDR3 protein: CASSLGSPRAFF. The CDR3, as DNA: TGTGCCAGCAGCTTAGGCAGTCCGAGGGCTTTCTTT.

This chain links TRBV7-2 with TRBJ2-1; 7 positions match TRBD1. V was pared by 5 bases and J by 10 bases, with 11 bases of the junction left unmatched. The CDR3 length is 14 residues. CDR1 is SGHTA and CDR2 is FQGNSA in the germline V gene. The CDR3 protein is CASSPGTVFGEQFF. The CDR3 DNA reads as TGTGCCAGCAGCCCTGGGACAGTCTTTGGCGAGCAGTTCTTC.

The chain has TRBV20-1 and TRBJ1-1, with 7 nucleotides matching TRBD1. The V gene end was trimmed by 0 bases and the J gene end by 2 bases; junction bases not matched to a gene: 6. Germline V gene lookup returns CDR1 DFQATT and CDR2 SNEGSKA (reference sequence). This CDR3 is 15 amino acids long. DNA of the CDR3: TGCAGTGCTAGAGAAGGGGGCAGCCTAAACACTGAAGCTTTCTTT. Translated: CSAREGGSLNTEAFF.

The rearrangement joins TRBV25-1 to TRBJ2-2, with D uncertain. The V end lost 2 bases, the J end lost 8 bases, and 15 bases lay between the germline ends. Germline values: CDR1 MGHDK, CDR2 SYGVNS. CDR3 length equals 15 residues. CDR3 bases: TGTGCCAGCAGTGAACCCGGACCATTCTCGGGGGAGCTGTTTTTT. Residues: CASSEPGPFSGELFF.

The chain carries TRBV6-6 and TRBJ2-5; D may be TRBD2 (6 bases). Trimming took off 4 bases at V and 1 base at J, with 10 bases between the two ends. CDR1 and CDR2 (germline): MNHNY, SVGAGI (reference sequence). This CDR3 has 14 residues. For the CDR3, the DNA is TGTGCCAGCAGTTTTCGGGACTTCCAAGAGACCCAGTACTTC. Protein product: CASSFRDFQETQYF.

This chain uses TRBV7-2 with TRBJ2-7; unclear D gene. Trimming removed 4 bases from V and 5 bases from J, with 6 bases in between. The germline V gene has CDR1 SGHTA and CDR2 FQGNSA. The CDR3 is 11 residues long. This chain's CDR3 is CASSYGHEQYF. CDR3 coding DNA: TGTGCCAGCAGCTATGGGCACGAGCAGTACTTC.

The J gene is TRBJ1-6, the V gene TRBV30, with D unresolved. The CDR3 spans 13 residues. Deletions cut 8 bases from V and 0 bases from J, with 8 bases between. The germline V gene encodes CDR1 GTSNPN and CDR2 SVGIG (reference sequence). The CDR3 loop reads CAGDDSYNSPLHF. The CDR3 DNA reads as TGTGCCGGCGACGACTCCTATAATTCACCCCTCCACTTT.

The rearrangement uses TRBV2 and TRBJ2-7; 7 nucleotides match TRBD1. The CDR3 spans 14 residues. CDR1 and CDR2 (germline): SNHLY, FYNNEI. The V and J ends lost 6 bases and 7 bases, in that order; junction bases with no gene match: 12. The CDR3 sequence: CASRPGQKTGEQYF. Written as DNA, the CDR3 is TGTGCCAGCAGGCCGGGACAGAAGACTGGGGAGCAGTACTTC.

CDR3 residues: CASKGASSETQYF. For the CDR3, the DNA is TGCGCCAGCAAGGGGGCTAGCTCGGAGACCCAGTACTTC. The chain links TRBV5-1 to TRBJ2-5; TRBD1 aligns across 7 bases. Germline CDR1 and CDR2: SGHRS and YFSETQ. J gave up 5 bases and V 6 bases, and 7 bases lay outside the gene matches. The CDR3 consists of 13 residues.

CDR3: CASSLEQAWGSPLHF. DNA of the CDR3: TGTGCCAGCAGCTTAGAACAGGCCTGGGGTTCACCCCTCCACTTT. J is TRBJ1-6 and V is TRBV7-8; perhaps TRBD1 as D (5 bases). The V end lost 1 base, the J end lost 9 bases, and 13 bases lay between the germline ends. Germline CDR1 reads SGHVS; CDR2 reads FQNEAQ. The CDR3 spans 15 residues.

The chain uses TRBV10-3 and TRBJ2-4; 7 bases align to TRBD1. Trimming removed 2 bases from V and 1 base from J; junction bases left unmatched: 8. Looked up from germline, CDR1 is ENHRY and CDR2 is SYGVKD. The CDR3 spans 17 residues. CDR3: CAISEPTGENAKNIQYF. CDR3 nucleotides: TGTGCCATCAGTGAGCCAACAGGGGAGAACGCCAAAAACATTCAGTACTTC.

This chain joins TRBV14 and TRBJ1-4; TRBD1 might be the D (5 bases). CDR1 is SGHDN and CDR2 is FVKESK in the germline V gene. This CDR3 is 15 amino acids long. V was pared by 5 bases and J by 10 bases, with 20 bases between. The CDR3 nucleotides are TGTGCCAGCAGCAATTCGGGGCGATCGGGTGGAAAACTGTTTTTT. Its protein product is CASSNSGRSGGKLFF.

The chain has TRBV11-3 and TRBJ2-1, with TRBD2 matching 7 bases. The CDR3 has 15 residues. Germline assignment: CDR1 SGHNT and CDR2 YENEEA. V lost 6 bases, J lost 0 bases, and 5 bases stayed unmatched. The CDR3 sequence is CASSRERGSYNEQFF. CDR3 coding DNA: TGTGCCAGCAGTCGGGAGCGGGGCTCCTACAATGAGCAGTTCTTC.

In its sample, this clonotype was seen a few times. The chain uses TRBV5-1 and TRBJ2-5; 8 nucleotides align to TRBD2. The CDR3 extends over 15 amino acids. Germline lookup yields CDR1 SGHRS and CDR2 YFSETQ. V was clipped by 4 bases and J by 1 base; unmatched bases: 6. Here the CDR3 reads CASSPGGDTQETQYF. The CDR3 DNA reads as TGCGCCAGCAGCCCGGGAGGGGACACCCAAGAGACCCAGTACTTC.

This clonotype was observed a handful of times. This chain connects TRBV4-1 to TRBJ2-2; D not certain. Germline V gene lookup returns CDR1 MGHRA and CDR2 YSYEKL. The CDR3 covers 16 residues. V was clipped by 1 base and J by 8 bases, with 17 bases between them. CDR3 DNA: TGCGCCAGCAGCCAAGGGTACCAGTATGCAACAGGGGAGCTGTTTTTT. This encodes CASSQGYQYATGELFF.

This clonotype came up a few times. V usage is TRBV7-8 and J usage is TRBJ2-5, with D perhaps assigned TRBD1 or TRBD2 (5 bases each). Trimming shortened V by 2 bases and J by 4 bases, and 14 bases separated the two germline ends. Germline assignment: CDR1 SGHVS and CDR2 FQNEAQ. CDR3 length equals 15 residues. The DNA for the CDR3 is TGTGCCAGCAGCTTAAACGTCCGAGGGGTAGAGACCCAGTACTTC. Protein: CASSLNVRGVETQYF.

This clonotype showed up just a few times. This chain connects TRBV2 to TRBJ1-5; the D gene is possibly TRBD1 (6 bases). CDR3 size: 15 residues. CDR1 is SNHLY, CDR2 FYNNEI, per germline. V gave up 1 base and J gave up 5 bases, with 12 bases separating them. In DNA form, the CDR3 reads TGTGCCAGCAGTGAAGGTTCCCCAGGGGATCAGCCCCAGCATTTT. The encoded protein is CASSEGSPGDQPQHF.

V is TRBV7-9 and J is TRBJ1-1; D call uncertain. Germline V gives CDR1 SEHNR, CDR2 FQNEAQ (reference sequence). The germline V and J ends were trimmed by 0 bases and 7 bases, with 9 bases remaining between them. The CDR3 consists of 13 residues. The CDR3 DNA sequence: TGTGCCAGCAGCTTAGCGACAATGGTTGAAGCTTTCTTT. It is translated as CASSLATMVEAFF.

Ten or more counts support this clonotype. V gene TRBV7-2 combines with J gene TRBJ2-1, with TRBD1 identical over 7 bases. With 5 bases clipped from V and 4 bases from J, the junction kept 2 bases outside the gene matches. Germline CDR1 and CDR2: SGHTA and FQGNSA. The CDR3 is made up of 13 amino acids. The CDR3 protein is CASSRQGYNEQFF. Written as DNA, the CDR3 is TGTGCCAGCAGCCGACAGGGATACAATGAGCAGTTCTTC.

The chain has TRBV27 and TRBJ2-7; 9 nucleotides align to TRBD2. The length of the CDR3 is 15 residues. J was trimmed by 3 bases and V by 2 bases; bases with no gene match: 5. The germline CDR1 and CDR2 sequences are MNHEY and SMNVEV (reference sequence). The CDR3 bases are TGTGCCAGCAGTTTAGCGGCGGGAGGGATCTACGAGCAGTACTTC. Translation gives CASSLAAGGIYEQYF.

This chain connects TRBV7-9 to TRBJ1-6, with D perhaps matching TRBD1 (5 bases). CDR3 length: 15 amino acids. V dropped 5 bases and J dropped 0 bases, with 8 bases sitting between them. CDR1 SEHNR and CDR2 FQNEAQ come from the germline V gene (reference sequence). The CDR3 spells CASSATDSYNSPLHF. Written as DNA, the CDR3 is TGTGCCAGCAGCGCGACAGACTCCTATAATTCACCCCTCCACTTT.

This clonotype showed up just a few times. The chain is built from TRBV12-3 or TRBV12-4 and TRBJ2-1, with D possibly TRBD1 on 5 matching bases. The CDR3 consists of 14 residues. V was trimmed by 3 bases and J by 6 bases, leaving 12 bases between them. The CDR3 protein is CASSFGPRGNEQFF. CDR3 in DNA: TGTGCCAGCAGTTTTGGGCCAAGGGGCAATGAGCAGTTCTTC.

The chain joins TRBV12-3 or TRBV12-4 to TRBJ2-7; 10 bases fit TRBD2. The CDR3 contains 14 residues. V dropped 5 bases and J dropped 6; count of bases not matched to a gene: 7. CDR3 in DNA: TGTGCCAGCAGTCCAATAGCGGGGGGTCTCGAGCAGTACTTC. It specifies CASSPIAGGLEQYF.

The chain links TRBV7-9 to TRBJ2-1; 14 bases map to TRBD2. Germline CDR1 reads SEHNR; CDR2 reads FQNEAQ (reference sequence). After removal of 3 bases from V and 7 bases from J, the junction contained 5 bases not matched to a gene. The CDR3 consists of 16 residues. The CDR3 sequence: CASSLGLAGAFNEQFF. DNA of the CDR3: TGTGCCAGCAGCTTGGGACTAGCGGGAGCCTTTAATGAGCAGTTCTTC.

The chain has TRBV7-6 and TRBJ2-7; TRBD1 might be the D (5 bases). The CDR3 totals 13 residues. V lost 5 bases and J 1 base, leaving 9 bases between the germline ends. Germline CDR1 and CDR2: SGHVS and FNYEAQ. Written as DNA, the CDR3 is TGTGCCAGCAGCCAAAGACAGTCCTACGAGCAGTACTTC. Amino acids: CASSQRQSYEQYF. The whole variable domain, filled in from reference TRBV7-6 and TRBJ2-7, reads GAGVSQSPRYKVTKRGQDVALRCDPISGHVSLYWYRQALGQGPEFLTYFNYEAQQDKSGLPNDRFSAERPEGSISTLTIQRTEQRDSAMYRCASSQRQSYEQYFGPGTRLTVT.